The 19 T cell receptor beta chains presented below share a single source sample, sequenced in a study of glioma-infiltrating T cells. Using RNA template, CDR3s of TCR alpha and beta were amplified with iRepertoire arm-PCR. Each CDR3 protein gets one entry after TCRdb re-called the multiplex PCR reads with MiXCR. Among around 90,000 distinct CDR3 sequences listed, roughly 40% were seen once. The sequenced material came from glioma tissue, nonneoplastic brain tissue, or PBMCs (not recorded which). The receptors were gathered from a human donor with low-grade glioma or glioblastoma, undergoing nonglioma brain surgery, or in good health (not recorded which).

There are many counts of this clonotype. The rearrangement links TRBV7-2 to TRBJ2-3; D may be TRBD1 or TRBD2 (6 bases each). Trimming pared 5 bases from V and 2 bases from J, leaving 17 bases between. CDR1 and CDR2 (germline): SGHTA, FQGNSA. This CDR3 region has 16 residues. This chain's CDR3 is CASSMEGEIDTDTQYF. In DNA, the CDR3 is TGTGCCAGCAGCATGGAGGGGGAGATCGACACAGATACGCAGTATTTT.

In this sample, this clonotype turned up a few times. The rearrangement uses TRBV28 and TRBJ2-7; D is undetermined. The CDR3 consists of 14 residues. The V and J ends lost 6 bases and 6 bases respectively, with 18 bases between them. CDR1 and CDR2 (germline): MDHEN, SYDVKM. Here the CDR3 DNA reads TGTGCCAGCAGCCTCTATTCAAGTGTATGCGAGCAGTACTTC. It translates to CASSLYSSVCEQYF.

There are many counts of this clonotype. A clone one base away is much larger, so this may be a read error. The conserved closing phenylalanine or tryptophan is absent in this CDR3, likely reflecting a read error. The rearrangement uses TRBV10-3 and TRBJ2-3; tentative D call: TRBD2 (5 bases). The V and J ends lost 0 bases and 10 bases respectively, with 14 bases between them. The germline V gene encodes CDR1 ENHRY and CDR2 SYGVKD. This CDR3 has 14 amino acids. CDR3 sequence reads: CAISESPGLVPQYL. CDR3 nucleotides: TGTGCCATCAGTGAGTCGCCAGGACTCGTCCCGCAGTATCTT.

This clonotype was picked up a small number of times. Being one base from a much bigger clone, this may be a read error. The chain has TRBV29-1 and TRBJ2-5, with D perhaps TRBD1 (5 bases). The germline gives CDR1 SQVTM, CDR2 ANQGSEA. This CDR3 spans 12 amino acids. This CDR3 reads CSVERQQGTQYF. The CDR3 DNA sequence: TGCAGCGTTGAACGACAGCAAGGGACCCAGTACTTC.

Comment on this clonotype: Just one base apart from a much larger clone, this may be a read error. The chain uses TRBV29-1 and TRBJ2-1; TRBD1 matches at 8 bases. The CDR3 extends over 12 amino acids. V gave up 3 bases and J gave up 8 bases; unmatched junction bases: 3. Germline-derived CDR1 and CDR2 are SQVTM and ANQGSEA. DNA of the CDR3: TGCAGCGTTGAGGACAGGGTAGATGAGCAGTTCTTC. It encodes CSVEDRVDEQFF.

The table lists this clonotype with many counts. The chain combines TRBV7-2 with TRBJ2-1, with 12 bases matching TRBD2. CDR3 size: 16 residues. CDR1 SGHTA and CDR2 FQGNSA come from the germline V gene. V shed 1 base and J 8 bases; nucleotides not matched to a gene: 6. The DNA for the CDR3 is TGTGCCAGCAGCTTAGATCTAGCGGGGGGGCTCTATGAGCAGTTCTTC. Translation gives CASSLDLAGGLYEQFF.

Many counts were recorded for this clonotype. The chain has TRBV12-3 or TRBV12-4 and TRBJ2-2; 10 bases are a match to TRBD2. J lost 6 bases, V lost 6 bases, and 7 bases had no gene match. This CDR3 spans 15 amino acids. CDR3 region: CASSHGLAEAGELFF. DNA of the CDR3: TGTGCCAGCAGCCACGGACTAGCGGAGGCCGGGGAGCTGTTTTTT.

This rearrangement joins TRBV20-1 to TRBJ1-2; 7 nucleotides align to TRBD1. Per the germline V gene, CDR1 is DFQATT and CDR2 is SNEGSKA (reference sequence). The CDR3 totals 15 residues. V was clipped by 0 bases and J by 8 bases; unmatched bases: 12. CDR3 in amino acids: CSARDVGRGLLGYTF. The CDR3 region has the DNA TGCAGTGCTAGAGATGTAGGAAGGGGGCTATTGGGCTACACCTTC.

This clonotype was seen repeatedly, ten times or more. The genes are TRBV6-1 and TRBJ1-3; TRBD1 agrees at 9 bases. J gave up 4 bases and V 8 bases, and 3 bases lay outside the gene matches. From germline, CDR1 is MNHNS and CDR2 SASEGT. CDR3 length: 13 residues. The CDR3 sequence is CASEGQGGNTIYF. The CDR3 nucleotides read TGTGCCAGCGAGGGACAGGGAGGAAACACCATATATTTT.

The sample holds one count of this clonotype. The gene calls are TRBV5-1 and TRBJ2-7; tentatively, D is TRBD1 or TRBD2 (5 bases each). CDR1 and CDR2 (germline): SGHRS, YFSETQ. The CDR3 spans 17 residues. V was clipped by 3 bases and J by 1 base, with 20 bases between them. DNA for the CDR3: TGCGCCAGCAGCTCCGCCTTAGCCGGGACGGCTTCCTACGAGCAGTACTTC. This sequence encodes CASSSALAGTASYEQYF.

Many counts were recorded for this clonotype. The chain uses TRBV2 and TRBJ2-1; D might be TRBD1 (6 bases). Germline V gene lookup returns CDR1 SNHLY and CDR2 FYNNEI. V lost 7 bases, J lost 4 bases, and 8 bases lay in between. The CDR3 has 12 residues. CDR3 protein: CASIGQYNEQFF. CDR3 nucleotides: TGTGCCAGCATAGGACAGTACAATGAGCAGTTCTTC.

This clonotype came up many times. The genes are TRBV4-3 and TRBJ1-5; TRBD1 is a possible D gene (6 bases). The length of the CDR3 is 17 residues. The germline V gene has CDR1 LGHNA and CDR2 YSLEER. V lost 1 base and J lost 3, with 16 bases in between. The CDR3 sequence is CASSQVWRGSDNQPQHF. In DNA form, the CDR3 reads TGCGCCAGCAGCCAAGTATGGAGGGGGTCGGACAATCAGCCCCAGCATTTT.

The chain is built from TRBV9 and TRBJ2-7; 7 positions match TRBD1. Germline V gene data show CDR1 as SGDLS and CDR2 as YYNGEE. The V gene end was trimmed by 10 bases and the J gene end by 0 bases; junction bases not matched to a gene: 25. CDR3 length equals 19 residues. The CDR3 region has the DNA TGTGCCTGTAGTATAGTGCTCTTGGACAGGACACGTTTCTCCTACGAGCAGTACTTC. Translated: CACSIVLLDRTRFSYEQYF.

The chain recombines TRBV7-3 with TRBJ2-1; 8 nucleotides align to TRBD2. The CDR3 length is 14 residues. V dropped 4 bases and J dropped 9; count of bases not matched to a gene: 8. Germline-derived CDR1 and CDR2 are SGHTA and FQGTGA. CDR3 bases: TGTGCCAGCAGCTCCAGCGTGGCGGGAGGTGAGCAGTTCTTC. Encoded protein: CASSSSVAGGEQFF.

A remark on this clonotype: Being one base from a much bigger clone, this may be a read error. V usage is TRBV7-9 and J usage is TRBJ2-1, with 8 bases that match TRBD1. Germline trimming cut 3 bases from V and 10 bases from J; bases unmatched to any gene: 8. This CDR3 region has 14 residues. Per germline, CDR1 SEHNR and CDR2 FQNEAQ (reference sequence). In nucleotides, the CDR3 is TGTGCCAGCAGCTTTTGGACAGGGCTCGGCGAGCAGTTCTTC. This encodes CASSFWTGLGEQFF.

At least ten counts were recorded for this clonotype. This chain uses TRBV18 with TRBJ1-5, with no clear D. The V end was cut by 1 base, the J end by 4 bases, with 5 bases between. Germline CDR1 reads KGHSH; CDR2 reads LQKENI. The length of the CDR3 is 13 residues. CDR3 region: CASSPLPNQPQHF. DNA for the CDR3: TGTGCCAGCTCACCACTGCCTAATCAGCCCCAGCATTTT. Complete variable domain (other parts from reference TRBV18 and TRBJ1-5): NAGVMQNPRHLVRRRGQEARLRCSPMKGHSHVYWYRQLPEEGLKFMVYLQKENIIDESGMPKERFSAEFPKEGPSILRIQQVVRGDSAAYFCASSPLPNQPQHFGDGTRLSIL.

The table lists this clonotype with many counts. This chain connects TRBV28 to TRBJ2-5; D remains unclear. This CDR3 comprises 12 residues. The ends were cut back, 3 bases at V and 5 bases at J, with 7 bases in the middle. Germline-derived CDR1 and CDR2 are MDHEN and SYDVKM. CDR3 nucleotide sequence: TGTGCCAGCAGTTTTTCCTTCGAGACCCAGTACTTC. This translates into CASSFSFETQYF.

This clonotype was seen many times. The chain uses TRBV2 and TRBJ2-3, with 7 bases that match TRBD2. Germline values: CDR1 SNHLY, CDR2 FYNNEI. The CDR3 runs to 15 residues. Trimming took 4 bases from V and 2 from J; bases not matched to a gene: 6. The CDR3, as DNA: TGTGCCAGCAGTGTAAGAGGGAGGGACACAGATACGCAGTATTTT. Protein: CASSVRGRDTDTQYF.

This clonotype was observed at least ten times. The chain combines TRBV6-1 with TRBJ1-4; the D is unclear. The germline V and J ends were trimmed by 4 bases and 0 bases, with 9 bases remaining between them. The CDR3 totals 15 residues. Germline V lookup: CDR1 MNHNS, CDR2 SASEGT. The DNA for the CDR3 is TGTGCCAGCAGTGTGACGCTCGCAACTAATGAAAAACTGTTTTTT. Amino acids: CASSVTLATNEKLFF.